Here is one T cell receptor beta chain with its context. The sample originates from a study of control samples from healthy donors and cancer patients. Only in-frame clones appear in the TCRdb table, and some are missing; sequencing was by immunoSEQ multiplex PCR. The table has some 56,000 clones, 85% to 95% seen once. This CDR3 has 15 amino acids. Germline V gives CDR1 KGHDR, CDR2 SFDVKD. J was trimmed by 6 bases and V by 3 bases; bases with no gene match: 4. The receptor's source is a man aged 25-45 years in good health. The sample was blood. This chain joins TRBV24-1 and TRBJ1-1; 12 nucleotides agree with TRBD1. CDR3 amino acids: CATSDPGQGASEAFF. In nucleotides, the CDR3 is TGTGCCACCAGTGATCCGGGACAGGGGGCGTCTGAAGCTTTCTTT.